A selection of T cell receptor beta chains follows, all from one sample in a study of beta chain features in type 1 diabetes. Assay: immunoSEQ multiplex PCR; the TCRdb copy retains only in-frame clones and omits some. Among approximately 150,000 clones, over 8% were seen once, and the ten largest hold 0.55% to 0.75%. Material for sequencing was central memory CD4+ T cells from blood. The receptors come from a woman in her forties in good health. The CDR3 runs from the conserved cysteine through the conserved F or W. Each record gives: V gene, J gene, clone size, D gene, CDR3 DNA, CDR3 protein. A D gene is named only where the DNA matches it firmly. Some rows have no size entry. The others give once, few or many, or a class for an expanded clone.

v_call: TRBV11-2; j_call: TRBJ2-1; clone_size: NA; d_call: NA; cdr3_nt: TGTGCCAGCAGCTTAGACAGATACAATGAGCAGTTCTTC; cdr3_aa: CASSLDRYNEQFF
v_call: TRBV7-9; j_call: TRBJ1-6; clone_size: few; d_call: NA; cdr3_nt: TGTGCCAGCGACGGGAACTACTATAATTCACCCCTCCACTTT; cdr3_aa: CASDGNYYNSPLHF
v_call: TRBV7-2; j_call: TRBJ2-7; clone_size: NA; d_call: NA; cdr3_nt: TGTGCCAGCAGCTTTGTGACAAAACCCTACGAGCAGTACTTC; cdr3_aa: CASSFVTKPYEQYF
v_call: TRBV19; j_call: TRBJ2-3; clone_size: few; d_call: TRBD1; cdr3_nt: TGTGCCAGTAGTACCGGGACAGGGGGCATGGCAAATACGCAGTATTTT; cdr3_aa: CASSTGTGGMANTQYF
v_call: TRBV5-6; j_call: TRBJ1-2; clone_size: few; d_call: TRBD1; cdr3_nt: TGTGCCAGCAGCTCCGACAGGGCGTATGGCTACACCTTC; cdr3_aa: CASSSDRAYGYTF
v_call: TRBV6-1; j_call: TRBJ2-3; clone_size: few; d_call: TRBD1; cdr3_nt: TGTGCCAGCAGTGAAGGACAGGGGACAGATACGCAGTATTTT; cdr3_aa: CASSEGQGTDTQYF
v_call: TRBV11-2; j_call: TRBJ2-2; clone_size: few; d_call: TRBD2; cdr3_nt: TGTGCCAGCAGCCCTAGCGGGGGTTACACCGGGGAGCTGTTTTTT; cdr3_aa: CASSPSGGYTGELFF
v_call: TRBV7-9; j_call: TRBJ1-2; clone_size: NA; d_call: NA; cdr3_nt: TGTGCCAGCAGCTTGTCTCAGGGAAGTTTTGATGGCTACACCTTC; cdr3_aa: CASSLSQGSFDGYTF
v_call: TRBV7-2; j_call: TRBJ1-1; clone_size: few; d_call: TRBD1; cdr3_nt: TGTGCCAGCAGCCGACAGGGGAGGACTGAAGCTTTCTTT; cdr3_aa: CASSRQGRTEAFF
v_call: TRBV19; j_call: TRBJ2-5; clone_size: NA; d_call: NA; cdr3_nt: TGTGCCAGTAGTAGGGAGTTACAAGAGACCCAGTACTTC; cdr3_aa: CASSRELQETQYF
v_call: TRBV5-1; j_call: TRBJ2-5; clone_size: NA; d_call: NA; cdr3_nt: TGCGCCAGCAGCTTGGCCTCGTCGGAGACCCAGTACTTC; cdr3_aa: CASSLASSETQYF
v_call: TRBV5-1; j_call: TRBJ1-5; clone_size: NA; d_call: NA; cdr3_nt: TGCGCCAGCATCCCCCGGGGGTCGTTCGACCAGCCCCAGCATTTT; cdr3_aa: CASIPRGSFDQPQHF
v_call: TRBV2; j_call: TRBJ1-1; clone_size: many; d_call: NA; cdr3_nt: TGTGCCAGCAGCCTACAGGTGAACACTGAAGCTTTCTTT; cdr3_aa: CASSLQVNTEAFF
v_call: TRBV7-2; j_call: TRBJ2-2; clone_size: NA; d_call: NA; cdr3_nt: TGTGCCAGCACGAGGGCCAGCCTAGAGAACACCGGGGAGCTGTTTTTT; cdr3_aa: CASTRASLENTGELFF
v_call: TRBV6-1; j_call: TRBJ2-1; clone_size: NA; d_call: NA; cdr3_nt: TGTGCCAGCAGTGAAGCGCAGTGGTTCGCTCAACCAGGGCGCTCCTACAATGAGCAGTTCTTC; cdr3_aa: CASSEAQWFAQPGRSYNEQFF
v_call: TRBV2; j_call: TRBJ1-2; clone_size: NA; d_call: NA; cdr3_nt: TGTGCCAGCAGTGAGGCATCGTTTAACTATGGCTACACCTTC; cdr3_aa: CASSEASFNYGYTF
v_call: TRBV2; j_call: TRBJ1-2; clone_size: NA; d_call: NA; cdr3_nt: TGTGCCAGCACCAAGGAGGGTCGAGACTATGGCTACACCTTC; cdr3_aa: CASTKEGRDYGYTF